These 32 T cell receptor beta chains were all obtained from the same sample, sequenced in a study of blood T cell repertoires in COVID-19 (dated by TCRdb to between 2020 and 2021). The library was prepared using the immunoSEQ multiplex PCR assay. TCRdb limited this immuneACCESS table to in-frame rearrangements with V and J called. A share of clones is missing; checked studies link under half to unresolved V genes, and the rest is unexplained. This sample holds under 400,000 clones; 90% were observed only once. Jointly, the top ten make up around 6.3% of the sample. Sequenced input: peripheral blood. The receptors were gathered from a man younger than 35 with active or convalescent COVID-19.

The chain couples TRBV4-3 to TRBJ1-5, with unresolved D. Deletions cut 0 bases from V and 0 bases from J, with 6 bases between. CDR1 is LGHNA, CDR2 YSLEER, per germline. CDR3 size: 15 residues. CDR3 residues: CASSQERVSNQPQHF. The CDR3 region has the DNA TGCGCCAGCAGCCAAGAACGGGTTAGCAATCAGCCCCAGCATTTT.

The CDR3 here is CASNLLATNEKLFF. The CDR3 nucleotides read TGTGCCAGCAACTTGCTTGCAACTAATGAAAAACTGTTTTTT. The chain joins TRBV6-6 to TRBJ1-4; D is uncertain. Germline loops: CDR1 MNHNY, CDR2 SVGAGI (reference sequence). The CDR3 is 14 amino acids. The V end was cut by 7 bases, the J end by 0 bases, with 9 bases between.

The V gene is TRBV4-3, the J gene TRBJ2-7, with a tentative D call TRBD2 (6 bases). The CDR3 is 14 amino acids. The germline V gene has CDR1 LGHNA and CDR2 YSLEER. Trimming shortened V by 4 bases and J by 3 bases, and 13 bases separated the two germline ends. In DNA form, the CDR3 reads TGCGCCAGCAGCCTCAGACTAGGGGACTACGAGCAGTACTTC. Its translation is CASSLRLGDYEQYF.

The chain links TRBV6-5 to TRBJ2-3; the D gene is possibly TRBD1 (5 bases). The V gene lost 6 bases and the J gene lost 2 bases, with 9 bases spanning the gap. CDR1 is MNHEY and CDR2 is SVGAGI in the germline V gene. CDR3 length: 13 residues. The CDR3 coding sequence is TGTGCCAGCAGACCGACAGTCACAGATACGCAGTATTTT. The encoded protein is CASRPTVTDTQYF.

The gene calls are TRBV28 and TRBJ1-3; 7 bases are a match to TRBD1. Germline V lookup: CDR1 MDHEN, CDR2 SYDVKM. This CDR3 has 15 amino acids. V lost 6 bases, J lost 3 bases, and 8 bases stayed unmatched. The CDR3 DNA follows: TGTGCCAGCAGCTCAGGACAGGTCGGTGGAAACACCATATATTTT. Protein product: CASSSGQVGGNTIYF.

In this sample, this clone turned up a few times. The chain uses TRBV28 and TRBJ1-4, with D unclear. CDR3 length equals 15 residues. Germline CDR1 is MDHEN and CDR2 is SYDVKM. V lost 7 bases to trimming and J lost 10 bases, with 22 bases between them. The DNA for the CDR3 is TGTGCCAGCACCGAAACGGGGAGCGCCTGGGGAAAACTGTTTTTT. Its protein product is CASTETGSAWGKLFF.

This sequence joins TRBV6-7 and TRBJ2-2; a possible D gene is TRBD1 (6 bases). TRBV6-7 is given ORF status, its function remaining uncertain. Trimming removed 9 bases at V and 1 base at J, with 6 bases between. The CDR3 consists of 12 residues. CDR3 sequence reads: CARGQNTGELFF. CDR3 nucleotide sequence: TGTGCCAGGGGACAGAACACCGGGGAGCTGTTTTTT.

The rearrangement uses TRBV2 and TRBJ1-2; 10 bases map to TRBD1. Per germline, CDR1 SNHLY and CDR2 FYNNEI. Trimming removed 8 bases from V and 4 bases from J; junction bases left unmatched: 10. This CDR3 is built from 15 residues. Written as DNA, the CDR3 is TGTGCCAGCGGTTTGACAGGGGGCCTAGTCTATGGCTACACCTTC. Protein: CASGLTGGLVYGYTF.

V gene TRBV3-1 (or the pseudogene TRBV3-2) combines with J gene TRBJ2-1; D ambiguous. Germline values: CDR1 LGHDT, CDR2 YNNKEL (reference sequence). The length of the CDR3 is 16 residues. With 0 bases removed from V and 0 bases from J, the gap between germline ends came to 9 bases. The CDR3 loop reads CASSQDFFSSYNEQFF. The CDR3 region has the DNA TGTGCCAGCAGCCAAGATTTTTTCAGCTCCTACAATGAGCAGTTCTTC.

The V call is TRBV5-5, the J call TRBJ1-1; D unresolved. CDR3 length: 13 amino acids. Between the trimmed V and J ends, which lost 4 bases and 3 bases, there was a span of 10 bases. Germline CDR1 reads SGHKS; CDR2 reads YYEKEE (reference sequence). In DNA, the CDR3 is TGTGCCAGCAGCCCCGACATTCACACTGAAGCTTTCTTT. As protein: CASSPDIHTEAFF.

The chain carries TRBV19 and TRBJ1-4; D is unclear. The CDR3 covers 14 residues. Trimming pared 7 bases from V and 0 bases from J, leaving 9 bases between. CDR1 and CDR2 from the germline V gene are LNHDA and SQIVND (reference sequence). This CDR3 reads CASNPGATNEKLFF. The CDR3 DNA reads as TGTGCCAGTAACCCCGGGGCAACTAATGAAAAACTGTTTTTT.

This chain joins TRBV19 and TRBJ2-7, with D uncertain. V was cut by 5 bases and J by 4 bases, with 6 bases left in between. The CDR3 has 11 amino acids. In germline, CDR1 is LNHDA, CDR2 SQIVND (reference sequence). The DNA of the CDR3 is TGTGCCAGTAGTTTCGGGTACGAGCAGTACTTC. This sequence encodes CASSFGYEQYF.

CDR3 amino acids: CASSQPGDWGYTF. Written as DNA, the CDR3 is TGTGCCAGCAGCCAGCCCGGGGATTGGGGCTACACCTTC. J is TRBJ1-2 and V is TRBV9; no reliable D call. Germline loops: CDR1 SGDLS, CDR2 YYNGEE. CDR3 length: 13 amino acids. Trimming stripped 4 bases from V and 8 bases from J, with 15 bases between.

The gene calls are TRBV5-1 and TRBJ1-1; D not certain. Germline loops: CDR1 SGHRS, CDR2 YFSETQ. Trimming left V 4 bases short and J 1 base short, with 11 bases between. The CDR3 totals 14 residues. CDR3 nucleotide sequence: TGCGCCAGCAGCCTCGAACTCCCGAACACTGAAGCTTTCTTT. Its translation: CASSLELPNTEAFF.

The rearrangement joins TRBV5-4 to TRBJ1-5; D is perhaps TRBD1 (6 bases). The CDR3 extends over 15 amino acids. In germline, CDR1 is SGHNT, CDR2 YYREEE (reference sequence). Trimming removed 0 bases from V and 3 bases from J, with 10 bases in between. The CDR3 DNA sequence: TGTGCCAGCAGCTTGGGGGCGGGGGCCAATCAGCCCCAGCATTTT. Translated, it gives CASSLGAGANQPQHF.

This sequence joins TRBV10-1 and TRBJ1-1; D is uncertain. Per the germline V gene, CDR1 is WNHNN and CDR2 is SYGVQD (reference sequence). This CDR3 spans 14 amino acids. Trimming removed 3 bases at V and 3 bases at J, with 11 bases between. The DNA of the CDR3 is TGCGCCAGCAGTGAAACGCGAGGGTACACTGAAGCTTTCTTT. This encodes CASSETRGYTEAFF.

The gene calls are TRBV6-5 and TRBJ2-3, with D possibly being TRBD1 (6 bases). Trimming left V 7 bases short and J 2 bases short, with 13 bases between. CDR1 is MNHEY, CDR2 SVGAGI, per germline. The CDR3 consists of 14 residues. DNA for the CDR3: TGTGCCAGCACCCGGGACACCAACACAGATACGCAGTATTTT. Protein product: CASTRDTNTDTQYF.

The chain uses TRBV7-9 and TRBJ1-1; D unresolved. Germline V gene sequence: CDR1 SEHNR, CDR2 FQNEAQ (reference sequence). Trimming shortened V by 1 base and J by 0 bases, and 6 bases separated the two germline ends. The CDR3 runs 14 residues. The CDR3, as DNA: TGTGCCAGCAGCTTAGGTTCTGTGAACACTGAAGCTTTCTTT. Its translation is CASSLGSVNTEAFF. The variable domain in full, completed from reference TRBV7-9 and TRBJ1-1, reads DTGVSQNPRHKITKRGQNVTFRCDPISEHNRLYWYRQTLGQGPEFLTYFQNEAQLEKSRLLSDRFSAERPKGSFSTLEIQRTEQGDSAMYLCASSLGSVNTEAFFGQGTRLTVV.

The chain has TRBV6-2 or TRBV6-3 and TRBJ2-1; a possible D gene is TRBD2 (5 bases). Germline V gene sequence: CDR1 MNHEY, CDR2 SVGEGT. The CDR3 has 15 amino acids. The V end lost 2 bases, the J end lost 5 bases, and 13 bases lay between the germline ends. CDR3 loop: CASSYRLPRNNEQFF. CDR3 nucleotide sequence: TGTGCCAGCAGTTACCGACTACCTCGTAACAATGAGCAGTTCTTC.

J is TRBJ1-3 and V is TRBV7-2; perhaps TRBD1 as D (5 bases). V was clipped by 5 bases and J by 0 bases, with 8 bases between them. Germline V CDR1 and CDR2: SGHTA, FQGNSA. CDR3 length: 14 residues. CDR3 residues: CASSAGISGNTIYF. The CDR3 coding sequence is TGTGCCAGCAGCGCAGGGATCTCTGGAAACACCATATATTTT.

The chain carries TRBV19 and TRBJ1-3; weak D call: TRBD1 (5 bases). The germline CDR1 and CDR2 sequences are LNHDA and SQIVND (reference sequence). The V end lost 2 bases, the J end lost 2 bases, and 7 bases lay between the germline ends. This CDR3 region has 14 residues. CDR3 amino acids: CASSILGPGNTIYF. The CDR3 DNA follows: TGTGCCAGTAGTATATTGGGGCCTGGAAACACCATATATTTT.

The rearrangement links TRBV18 to TRBJ1-6; 8 bases fit TRBD1. Trimming removed 2 bases from V and 7 bases from J; junction bases left unmatched: 4. Germline V gene lookup returns CDR1 KGHSH and CDR2 LQKENI. CDR3 length: 15 amino acids. In DNA, the CDR3 is TGTGCCAGCTCACCAATCGGGACAGGAAATTCACCCCTCCACTTT. Translating gives CASSPIGTGNSPLHF.

The chain links TRBV6-5 to TRBJ2-1; D may be TRBD1 (6 bases). Germline loops: CDR1 MNHEY, CDR2 SVGAGI. Trimming took 7 bases from V and 4 from J, leaving 11 bases between them. This CDR3 spans 13 amino acids. This CDR3 is CASKTDSYNEQFF. As DNA, the CDR3 is TGTGCCAGCAAGACGGACAGTTACAATGAGCAGTTCTTC.

DNA of the CDR3: TGTGCCAGCAGTAGGGACAGAAGGCCCACAGATACGCAGTATTTT. Its protein product is CASSRDRRPTDTQYF. J is TRBJ2-3 and V is TRBV6-5, with TRBD1 matching 7 bases. Per the germline V gene, CDR1 is MNHEY and CDR2 is SVGAGI. CDR3 size: 15 residues. The J segment lost 2 bases and the V segment lost 5 bases, leaving 7 bases of the junction unmatched.

CDR3 residues: CASSQHQKNTEAFF. In DNA form, the CDR3 reads TGCGCCAGCAGCCAACATCAGAAGAACACTGAAGCTTTCTTT. V usage is TRBV4-1 and J usage is TRBJ1-1; D gene uncertain. Trimming stripped 2 bases from V and 1 base from J, with 8 bases between. The germline gives CDR1 MGHRA, CDR2 YSYEKL. There are 14 residues in the CDR3.

This clone is a singleton in its sample. The chain employs TRBV14 and TRBJ1-4; no clear D gene. V lost 3 bases to trimming and J lost 3 bases, with 11 bases between them. Germline-derived CDR1 and CDR2 are SGHDN and FVKESK. This CDR3 spans 15 amino acids. CDR3 protein: CASSHFRSSNEKLFF. The CDR3 coding sequence is TGTGCCAGCAGCCATTTTAGGAGTTCTAATGAAAAACTGTTTTTT.

This clone was detected only once. The V and J genes are TRBV6-6 and TRBJ2-3; D ambiguous. V was clipped by 2 bases and J by 5 bases, with 11 bases between them. This CDR3 has 14 amino acids. Germline assignment: CDR1 MNHNY and CDR2 SVGAGI (reference sequence). The CDR3 coding sequence is TGTGCCAGCAGTTACGGGCAGGCTCTAGATACGCAGTATTTT. This gives the protein CASSYGQALDTQYF.

This clone is a singleton in its sample. V usage is TRBV14 and J usage is TRBJ2-5; 8 bases fit TRBD2. This CDR3 is 13 amino acids long. Unmatched junction bases numbered 4, after V lost 5 bases and J lost 5 bases. The germline CDR1 and CDR2 sequences are SGHDN and FVKESK. DNA of the CDR3: TGTGCCAGCAGCTCGGGGGGGGCCGAGACCCAGTACTTC. Its translation is CASSSGGAETQYF.

The chain has TRBV29-1 and TRBJ2-1; tentative D call: TRBD1 (6 bases). Trimming removed 3 bases from V and 4 bases from J, with 16 bases in between. The CDR3 runs to 15 residues. Germline CDR1 and CDR2: SQVTM and ANQGSEA. For the CDR3, the DNA is TGCAGCGTTGACATGGGACAAAAGTGGTACAATGAGCAGTTCTTC. Its translation: CSVDMGQKWYNEQFF.

V gene TRBV7-6 combines with J gene TRBJ1-5; TRBD1 matches 7 bases. The V gene end was trimmed by 1 base and the J gene end by 4 bases; junction bases not matched to a gene: 1. In germline, CDR1 is SGHVS, CDR2 FNYEAQ. The CDR3 covers 14 residues. CDR3 in DNA: TGTGCCAGCAGCTTAGAACAGGGGAATCAGCCCCAGCATTTT. Encoded protein: CASSLEQGNQPQHF.

The V call is TRBV30, the J call TRBJ1-1; no clear D. Germline lookup yields CDR1 GTSNPN and CDR2 SVGIG (reference sequence). Trimming pared 2 bases from V and 8 bases from J, leaving 9 bases between. The CDR3 sequence is 11 residues long. Here the CDR3 reads CAWSIRLEAFF. The CDR3 DNA sequence: TGTGCCTGGAGTATCAGGCTGGAAGCTTTCTTT.

This chain links TRBV9 with TRBJ2-5; 7 bases are a match to TRBD1. Germline lookup yields CDR1 SGDLS and CDR2 YYNGEE. With V trimmed by 2 bases and J by 1 base, 8 bases remained unmatched. The CDR3 covers 16 residues. The CDR3, as DNA: TGTGCCAGCAGCGTGAGGGACAGAAATCCCCAAGAGACCCAGTACTTC. It translates to CASSVRDRNPQETQYF.